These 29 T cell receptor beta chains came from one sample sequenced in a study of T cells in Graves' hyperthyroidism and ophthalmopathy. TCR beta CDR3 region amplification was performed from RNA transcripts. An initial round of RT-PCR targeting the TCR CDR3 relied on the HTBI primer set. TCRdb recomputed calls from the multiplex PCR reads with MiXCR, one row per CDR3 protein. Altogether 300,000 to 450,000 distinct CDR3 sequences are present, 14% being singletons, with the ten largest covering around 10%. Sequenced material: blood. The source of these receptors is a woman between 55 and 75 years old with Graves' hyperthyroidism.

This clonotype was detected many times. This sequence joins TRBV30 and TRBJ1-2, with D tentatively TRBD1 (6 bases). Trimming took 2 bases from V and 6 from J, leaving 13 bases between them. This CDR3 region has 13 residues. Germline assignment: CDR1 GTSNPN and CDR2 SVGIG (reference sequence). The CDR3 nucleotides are TGTGCCTGGAGTACACAGGGATTTCATGGCTACACCTTC. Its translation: CAWSTQGFHGYTF.

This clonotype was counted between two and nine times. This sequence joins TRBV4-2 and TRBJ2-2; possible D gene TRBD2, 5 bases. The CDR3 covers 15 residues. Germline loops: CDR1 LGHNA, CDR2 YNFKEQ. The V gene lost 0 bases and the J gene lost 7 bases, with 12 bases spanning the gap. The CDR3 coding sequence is TGTGCCAGCAGCCAAGACGGAGGAGTGGGCGGGGAGCTGTTTTTT. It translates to CASSQDGGVGGELFF.

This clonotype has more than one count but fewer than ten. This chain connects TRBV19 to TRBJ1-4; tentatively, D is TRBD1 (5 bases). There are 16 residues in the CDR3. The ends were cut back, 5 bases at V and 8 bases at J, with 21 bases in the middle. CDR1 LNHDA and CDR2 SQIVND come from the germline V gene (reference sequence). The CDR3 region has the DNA TGTGCCAGTAGTGGGGATACCGGGACCCTTCAGGAAAAACTGTTTTTT. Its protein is CASSGDTGTLQEKLFF.

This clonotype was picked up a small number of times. The CDR3 is CASSQAPQGASGNTIYF. The CDR3 DNA reads TGTGCCAGCAGCCAAGCTCCACAGGGAGCCTCTGGAAACACCATATATTTT. The rearrangement joins TRBV4-2 to TRBJ1-3; TRBD1 is a possible D gene (6 bases). Germline V gene sequence: CDR1 LGHNA, CDR2 YNFKEQ. Trimming stripped 1 base from V and 0 bases from J, with 13 bases between. The CDR3 is made up of 17 amino acids.

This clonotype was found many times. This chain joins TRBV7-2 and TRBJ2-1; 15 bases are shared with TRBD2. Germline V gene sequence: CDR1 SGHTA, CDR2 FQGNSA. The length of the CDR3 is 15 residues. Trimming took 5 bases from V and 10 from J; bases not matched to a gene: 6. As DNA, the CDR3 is TGTGCCAGCAGCAAAGGACTAGCGGGAGGGGAGGAGCAGTTCTTC. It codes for CASSKGLAGGEEQFF.

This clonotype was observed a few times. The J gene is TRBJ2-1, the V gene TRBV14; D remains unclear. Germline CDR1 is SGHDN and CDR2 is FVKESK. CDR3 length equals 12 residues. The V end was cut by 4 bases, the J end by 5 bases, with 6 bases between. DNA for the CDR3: TGTGCCAGCAGCCCTAAGGACAATGAGCAGTTCTTC. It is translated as CASSPKDNEQFF.

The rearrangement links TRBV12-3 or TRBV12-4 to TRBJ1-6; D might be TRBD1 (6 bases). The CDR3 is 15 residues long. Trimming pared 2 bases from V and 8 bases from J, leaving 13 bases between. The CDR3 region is CASSLRGTRDSPLHF. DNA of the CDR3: TGTGCCAGCAGTTTAAGGGGGACAAGGGATTCACCCCTCCACTTT.

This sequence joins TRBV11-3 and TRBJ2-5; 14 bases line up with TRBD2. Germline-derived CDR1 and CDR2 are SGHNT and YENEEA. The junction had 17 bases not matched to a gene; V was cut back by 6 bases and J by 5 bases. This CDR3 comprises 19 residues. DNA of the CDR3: TGTGCCAGCAGTGGGGGACTAGCGGGAGAAGGAGGGGGTAGGGAGACCCAGTACTTC. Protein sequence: CASSGGLAGEGGGRETQYF.

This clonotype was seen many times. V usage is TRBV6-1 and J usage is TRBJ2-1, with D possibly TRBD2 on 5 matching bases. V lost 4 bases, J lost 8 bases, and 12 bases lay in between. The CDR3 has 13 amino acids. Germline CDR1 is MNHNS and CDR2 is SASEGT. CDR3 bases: TGTGCCAGCAGTGCGGGGTGGATGGATGAGCAGTTCTTC. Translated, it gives CASSAGWMDEQFF.

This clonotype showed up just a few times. CDR3 nucleotide sequence: TGTGCCAGCAGCCAAGATCGAGTTTATTCACCCCTCCACTTT. It translates to CASSQDRVYSPLHF. The chain joins TRBV14 to TRBJ1-6; D unresolved. CDR1 and CDR2 (germline): SGHDN, FVKESK. V lost 0 bases and J 8 bases, leaving 8 bases between the germline ends. This CDR3 is built from 14 residues.

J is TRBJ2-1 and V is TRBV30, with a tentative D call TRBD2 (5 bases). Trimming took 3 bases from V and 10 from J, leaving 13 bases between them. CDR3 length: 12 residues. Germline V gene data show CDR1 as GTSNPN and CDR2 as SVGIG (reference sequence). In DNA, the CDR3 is TGTGCCTGGAGCCAAAAGGGCGGGGAGCAGTTCTTC. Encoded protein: CAWSQKGGEQFF.

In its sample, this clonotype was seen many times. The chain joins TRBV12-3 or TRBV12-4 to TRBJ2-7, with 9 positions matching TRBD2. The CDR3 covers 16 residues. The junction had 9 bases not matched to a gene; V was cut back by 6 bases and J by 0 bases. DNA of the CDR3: TGTGCCAGCAGCATCCGCGGACTAGCGTTCTCCTACGAGCAGTACTTC. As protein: CASSIRGLAFSYEQYF.

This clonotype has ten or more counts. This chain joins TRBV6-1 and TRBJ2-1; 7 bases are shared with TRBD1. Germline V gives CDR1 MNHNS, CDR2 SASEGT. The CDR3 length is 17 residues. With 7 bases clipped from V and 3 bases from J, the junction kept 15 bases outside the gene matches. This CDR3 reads CASKNRGGLPIYNEQFF. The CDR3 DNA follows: TGTGCCAGCAAAAACAGGGGCGGGTTGCCGATCTACAATGAGCAGTTCTTC.

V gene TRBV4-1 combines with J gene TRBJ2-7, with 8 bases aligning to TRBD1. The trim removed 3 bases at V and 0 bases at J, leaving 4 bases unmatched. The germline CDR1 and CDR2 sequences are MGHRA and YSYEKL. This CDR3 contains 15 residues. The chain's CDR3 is CASSHGDRSSYEQYF. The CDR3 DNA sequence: TGCGCCAGCAGCCATGGGGACAGGAGCTCCTACGAGCAGTACTTC.

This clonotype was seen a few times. CDR3 coding DNA: TGTGCCAGCAGCTTAGAGGGAGCAGGTCCCTACAATGAGCAGTTCTTC. This encodes CASSLEGAGPYNEQFF. The chain combines TRBV7-8 with TRBJ2-1, with a tentative D call TRBD2 (5 bases). The CDR3 consists of 16 residues. V gave up 1 base and J gave up 2 bases, with 12 bases separating them. Germline CDR1 is SGHVS and CDR2 is FQNEAQ. Based on the CDR3 plus reference TRBV7-8 and TRBJ2-1, the full variable domain is GAGVSQSPRYKVAKRGQDVALRCDPISGHVSLFWYQQALGQGPEFLTYFQNEAQLDKSGLPSDRFFAERPEGSVSTLKIQRTQQEDSAVYLCASSLEGAGPYNEQFFGPGTRLTVL.

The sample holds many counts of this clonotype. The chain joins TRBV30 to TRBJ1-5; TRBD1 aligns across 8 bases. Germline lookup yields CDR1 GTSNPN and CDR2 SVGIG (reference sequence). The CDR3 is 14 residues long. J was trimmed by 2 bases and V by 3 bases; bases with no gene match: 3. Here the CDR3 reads CAWSMTGGNQPQHF. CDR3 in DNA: TGTGCCTGGAGCATGACAGGGGGCAATCAGCCCCAGCATTTT.

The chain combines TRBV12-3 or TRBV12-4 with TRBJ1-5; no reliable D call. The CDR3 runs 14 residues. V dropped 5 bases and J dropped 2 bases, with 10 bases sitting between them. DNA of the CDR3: TGTGCCAGCAGTCCTGAGTATGGCAATCAGCCCCAGCATTTT. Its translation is CASSPEYGNQPQHF.

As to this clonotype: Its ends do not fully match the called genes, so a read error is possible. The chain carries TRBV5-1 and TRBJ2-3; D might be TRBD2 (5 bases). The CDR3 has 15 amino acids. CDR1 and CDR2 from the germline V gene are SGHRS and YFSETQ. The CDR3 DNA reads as TGTGCCAGCAGCGTAGCGCTCCAGCCCGTGGATACGCAGTATTTT. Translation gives CASSVALQPVDTQYF. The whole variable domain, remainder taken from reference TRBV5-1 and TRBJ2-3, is KAGVTQTPRYLIKTRGQQVTLSCSPISGHRSVSWYQQTPGQGLQFLFEYFSETQRNKGNFPGRFSGRQFSNSRSEMNVSTLELGDSALYLCASSVALQPVDTQYFGPGTRLTVL.

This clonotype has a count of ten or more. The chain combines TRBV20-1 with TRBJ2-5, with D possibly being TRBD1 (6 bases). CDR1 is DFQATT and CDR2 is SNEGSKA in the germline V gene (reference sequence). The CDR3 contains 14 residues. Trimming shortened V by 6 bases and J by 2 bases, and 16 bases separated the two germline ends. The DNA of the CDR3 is TGCAGTGCCGATTTAGGACAGAGTCAAGAGACCCAGTACTTC. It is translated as CSADLGQSQETQYF.

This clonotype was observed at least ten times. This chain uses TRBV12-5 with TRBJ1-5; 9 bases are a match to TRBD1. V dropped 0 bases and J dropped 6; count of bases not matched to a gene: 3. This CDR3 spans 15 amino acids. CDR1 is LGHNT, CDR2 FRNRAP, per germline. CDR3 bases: TGTGCTAGTGGTTTGGTACTGGGACAGGGTCAGCCCCAGCATTTT. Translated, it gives CASGLVLGQGQPQHF.

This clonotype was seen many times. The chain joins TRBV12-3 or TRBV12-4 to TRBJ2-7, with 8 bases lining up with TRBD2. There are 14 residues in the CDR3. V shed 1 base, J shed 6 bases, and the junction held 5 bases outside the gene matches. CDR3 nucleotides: TGTGCCAGCAGTTTAGGTAGCGGGAAGGGCGAGCAGTACTTC. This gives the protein CASSLGSGKGEQYF.

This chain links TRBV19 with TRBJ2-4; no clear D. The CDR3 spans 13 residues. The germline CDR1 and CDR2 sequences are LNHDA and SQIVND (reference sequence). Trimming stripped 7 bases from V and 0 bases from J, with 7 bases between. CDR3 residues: CASTAGAKNIQYF. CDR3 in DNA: TGTGCCAGTACAGCTGGAGCCAAAAACATTCAGTACTTC.

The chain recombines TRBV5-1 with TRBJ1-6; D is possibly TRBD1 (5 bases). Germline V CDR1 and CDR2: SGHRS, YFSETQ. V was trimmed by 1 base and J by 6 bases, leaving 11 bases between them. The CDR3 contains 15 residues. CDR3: CASSLRGEGNSPLHF. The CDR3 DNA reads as TGCGCCAGCAGCTTGCGAGGGGAGGGTAATTCACCCCTCCACTTT.

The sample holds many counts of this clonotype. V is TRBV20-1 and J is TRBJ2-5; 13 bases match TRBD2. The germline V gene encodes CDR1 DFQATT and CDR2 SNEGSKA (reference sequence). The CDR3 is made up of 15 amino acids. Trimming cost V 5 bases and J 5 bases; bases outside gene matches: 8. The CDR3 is CSASGLAGDEETQYF. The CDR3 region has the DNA TGCAGTGCTTCAGGACTAGCGGGAGATGAGGAGACCCAGTACTTC.

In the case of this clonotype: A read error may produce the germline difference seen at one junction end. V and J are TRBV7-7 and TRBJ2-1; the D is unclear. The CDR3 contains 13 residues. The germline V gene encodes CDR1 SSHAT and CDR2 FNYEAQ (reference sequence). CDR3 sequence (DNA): TGTGCTAGCAGCTCGGACCGCCACAATGAGCAGTTCTTC. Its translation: CASSSDRHNEQFF.

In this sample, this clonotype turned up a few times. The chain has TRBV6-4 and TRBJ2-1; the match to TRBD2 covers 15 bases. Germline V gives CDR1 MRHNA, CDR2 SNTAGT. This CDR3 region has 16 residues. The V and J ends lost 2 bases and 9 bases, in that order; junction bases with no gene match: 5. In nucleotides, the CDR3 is TGTGCCAGCAGTGACACCGGGACTAGCGGGAGGAGTGAGCAGTTCTTC. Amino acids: CASSDTGTSGRSEQFF.

In nucleotides, the CDR3 is TGTGCCAGCAGTCGAGGCGCAGGTCCTGGGGGCTACACCTTC. Amino acid sequence: CASSRGAGPGGYTF. The V gene is TRBV28, the J gene TRBJ1-2; D remains ambiguous. In germline, CDR1 is MDHEN, CDR2 SYDVKM. The CDR3 consists of 14 residues. Deletions cut 5 bases from V and 8 bases from J, with 18 bases between.

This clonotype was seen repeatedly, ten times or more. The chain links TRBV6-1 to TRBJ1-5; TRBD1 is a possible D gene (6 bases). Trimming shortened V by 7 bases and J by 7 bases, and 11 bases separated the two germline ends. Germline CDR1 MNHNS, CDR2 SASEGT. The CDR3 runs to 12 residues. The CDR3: CASNLQGQPQHF. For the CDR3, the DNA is TGTGCCAGCAACCTACAGGGCCAGCCCCAGCATTTT.

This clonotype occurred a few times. CDR3 sequence: CASFAAGAQETQYF. CDR3 DNA: TGCGCCAGTTTTGCGGCGGGAGCCCAAGAGACCCAGTACTTC. The chain uses TRBV5-1 and TRBJ2-5, with 7 bases aligning to TRBD2. Germline V gene data show CDR1 as SGHRS and CDR2 as YFSETQ. The CDR3 length is 14 residues. J gave up 1 base and V 8 bases, and 8 bases lay outside the gene matches.